This T cell receptor (beta chain) is from a study of blood T cell repertoires in COVID-19. The overall study: Whether acute or convalescent, the COVID-19 samples came from the United States, Italy and Spain. From T cells, B-cell-depleted T cells, or PBMCs came the material, which was cDNA or gDNA.

Germline V CDR1 and CDR2: SNHLY, FYNNEI. The CDR3 sequence is 13 residues long. After removal of 5 bases from V and 9 bases from J, the junction contained 6 bases not matched to a gene. This clone was found many times. In the source study's methods: For nucleated cells, counts were estimated from reference gene primer amplification. The protocol was immunoSEQ multiplex PCR, while the TCRdb copy is restricted to in-frame clones and leaves out a portion. The V and J calls and clone size are taken from that table; D and trimming were inferred from the DNA. The sample consists of just over 250,000 clones, approximately 89% of them appearing once.

The rearrangement links TRBV2 to TRBJ1-5; 8 bases align to TRBD1. This TCR derives from a man aged 40-55 years who had recovered from COVID-19. The sample was peripheral blood. CDR3 protein: CASSNLRGRPQHF. The CDR3 DNA follows: TGTGCCAGCAGTAACCTCAGGGGGCGGCCCCAGCATTTT.